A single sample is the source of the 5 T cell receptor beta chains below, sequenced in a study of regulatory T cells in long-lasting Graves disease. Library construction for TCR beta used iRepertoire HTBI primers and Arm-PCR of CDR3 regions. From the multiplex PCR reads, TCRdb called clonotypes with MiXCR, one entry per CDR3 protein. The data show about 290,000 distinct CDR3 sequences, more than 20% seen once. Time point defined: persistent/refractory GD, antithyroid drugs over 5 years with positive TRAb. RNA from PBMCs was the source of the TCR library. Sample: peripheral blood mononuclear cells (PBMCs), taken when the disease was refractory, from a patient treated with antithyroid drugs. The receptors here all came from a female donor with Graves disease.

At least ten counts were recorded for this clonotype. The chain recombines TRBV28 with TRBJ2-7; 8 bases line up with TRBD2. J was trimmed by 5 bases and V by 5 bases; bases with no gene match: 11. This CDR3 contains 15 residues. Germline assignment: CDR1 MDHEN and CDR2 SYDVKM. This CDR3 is CASSLLGLEVNEQYF. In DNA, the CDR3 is TGTGCCAGCAGTCTATTGGGACTAGAAGTAAACGAGCAGTACTTC.

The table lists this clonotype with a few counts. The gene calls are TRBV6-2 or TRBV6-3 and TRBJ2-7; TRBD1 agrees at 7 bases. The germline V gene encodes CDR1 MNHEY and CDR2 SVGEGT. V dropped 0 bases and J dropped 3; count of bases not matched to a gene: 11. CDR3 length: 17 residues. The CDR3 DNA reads TGTGCCAGCAGTTACTCGATTCCGGGGCAGGGGGACTACGAGCAGTACTTC. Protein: CASSYSIPGQGDYEQYF.

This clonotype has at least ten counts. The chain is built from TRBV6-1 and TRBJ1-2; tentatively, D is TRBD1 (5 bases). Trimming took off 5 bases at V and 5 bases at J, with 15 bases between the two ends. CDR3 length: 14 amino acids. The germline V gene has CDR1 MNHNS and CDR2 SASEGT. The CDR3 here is CASSPGGDGYGYTF. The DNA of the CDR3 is TGTGCCAGCAGTCCTGGGGGAGACGGGTATGGCTACACCTTC.

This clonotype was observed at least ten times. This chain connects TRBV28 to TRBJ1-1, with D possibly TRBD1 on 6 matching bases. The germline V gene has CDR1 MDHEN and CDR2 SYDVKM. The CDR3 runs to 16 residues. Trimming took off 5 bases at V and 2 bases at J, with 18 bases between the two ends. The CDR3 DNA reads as TGTGCCAGCAGTCCGACTGCGGACAGCCTTAACACTGAAGCTTTCTTT. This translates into CASSPTADSLNTEAFF. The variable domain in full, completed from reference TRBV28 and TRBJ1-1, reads DVKVTQSSRYLVKRTGEKVFLECVQDMDHENMFWYRQDPGLGLRLIYFSYDVKMKEKGDIPEGYSVSREKKERFSLILESASTNQTSMYLCASSPTADSLNTEAFFGQGTRLTVV.

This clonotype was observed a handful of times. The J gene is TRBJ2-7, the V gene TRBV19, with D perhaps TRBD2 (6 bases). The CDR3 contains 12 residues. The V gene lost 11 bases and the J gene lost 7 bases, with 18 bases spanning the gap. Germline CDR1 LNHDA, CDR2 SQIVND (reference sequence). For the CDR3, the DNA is TGTGCCTCTGCGGGGCAGACTGGGGAGCAGTACTTC. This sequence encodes CASAGQTGEQYF. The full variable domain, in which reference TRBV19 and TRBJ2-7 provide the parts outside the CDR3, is DGGITQSPKYLFRKEGQNVTLSCEQNLNHDAMYWYRQDPGQGLRLIYYSQIVNDFQKGDIAEGYSVSREKKESFPLTVTSAQKNPTAFYLCASAGQTGEQYFGPGTRLTVT.